The following is a T cell receptor (beta chain) sequence with its context. Its antigen is still unknown. Base-call qualities are not available, and no considerably larger clone is one nucleotide away. Libraries were constructed by the immunoSEQ multiplex PCR assay. The authors' analysis ran thus. To diagnose cytomegalovirus status from the catalog of TCR beta chain sequences, a statistical classification framework was built. In its TCRdb copy, this immuneACCESS table keeps in-frame sequences only and misses some clones. Where compared with another copy, unresolved V genes explain less than half of these, and the others have no known cause. V, J and clone size reflect that table, while D and trimming were determined from the DNA. Recorded for this sample are 250,000 to 400,000 clones; approximately 88% of them occurred a single time. The ten most abundant clones make up more than 0.95% of the sample.

The sample is drawn from a study of cytomegalovirus exposure and HLA in healthy donors (dated by TCRdb to between 2016 and 2019). A note on the overall study: According to a later analysis, one platform produced both the 110 or so validation repertoires and the approximately 670 repertoires of the first cohort. The study aimed to test whether signatures of past pathogen exposure could be identified by cataloging public T cell receptors. In addition to the first cohort of roughly 670 subjects, a separate validation cohort of under 150 different subjects was used. The study combined high-throughput TCR immunosequencing, statistical association of individual TCRs with disease status, and machine learning to predict cytomegalovirus infection status.

Inclusive of the bounding cysteine and phenylalanine, the CDR3 is 11 residues long. Only the CDR3 DNA stays, 33 bases, in frame from base 1. The germline ends are 6 bases apart after V is trimmed by 6 bases and J by 4 bases. Sequences MNHNS (CDR1) and SASEGT (CDR2) are obtained from the germline V gene. Summary of the overall study and its limitations: In a later analysis, TCRs clustered in the first cohort were found to also tend to co-occur in the 120 or so validation repertoires, with 94% of cluster scores above 0. All 120 or so repertoires were used to score co-occurrence in the validation cohort in a later analysis, because that analysis had no HLA typing for the cohort. In both the original and validation cohorts, the classifier was reported to diagnose cytomegalovirus status with high specificity and sensitivity. It was suggested by the authors that the approach could potentially be generalized to other disease states and immunological phenotypes. Three of the identified cytomegalovirus-associated TCR beta chains were confirmed in vitro to be specific for cytomegalovirus antigens. Across donors, most TCR sequences were observed very rarely, whereas some public TCRs were present in many individuals. The study gave a list of 150 to 200 TCR beta chains associated with cytomegalovirus.

The donors belonged to the validation cohort of about 120 subjects, which was separate from the approximately 700-subject first cohort. The specimen sequenced was PBMCs. This TCR was recovered from a man aged 25-45 years in good health and CMV-seronegative. Here the chain combines TRBV6-1 and TRBJ2-5, with a weak D call of TRBD1 (6 bases match). The sequenced DNA: TGTGCCAGCAGACAGGGAGAGACCCAGTACTTC. Its protein reads: CASRQGETQYF.